Shown below are 22 T cell receptor beta chains from a single sample sequenced in a study of regulatory T cells. No antigens are known for them. Amplification used 52 TRBV primers and 13 TRBJ primers. Some clones are missing from TCRdb's copy, which holds only in-frame ones; the method was immunoSEQ multiplex PCR. The repertoire includes 32,000 or so clones, just under 95% of them detected once, and 1.5% to 1.9% sits in the top ten. Findings and caveats of the study: In CD3G-deficient patients, conventional CD4+ T cells were enriched for hydrophobic CDR3 residues at positions 6 and 7.

Specimen: conventional CD4+ T cells sorted from blood. These receptors were obtained from a person between 18 and 35 years old with CD3G deficiency.

This chain joins TRBV6-1 and TRBJ2-1, with 12 bases fitting TRBD2. This CDR3 comprises 17 residues. Germline V gene lookup returns CDR1 MNHNS and CDR2 SASEGT. The trim removed 4 bases at V and 0 bases at J, leaving 4 bases unmatched. CDR3 DNA sequence: TGTGCCAGCAGTGCGGGACTAGCGGGTCTCTCCTACAATGAGCAGTTCTTC. This codes for CASSAGLAGLSYNEQFF.

V is TRBV7-9 and J is TRBJ1-3; weak D call: TRBD1 (6 bases). Trimming left V 2 bases short and J 0 bases short, with 11 bases between. CDR1 and CDR2 from the germline V gene are SEHNR and FQNEAQ (reference sequence). The CDR3 has 16 amino acids. The CDR3 nucleotides are TGTGCCAGCAGCTTACCGGGACAAAGCTCTGGAAACACCATATATTTT. Residues: CASSLPGQSSGNTIYF. Filled out from reference TRBV7-9 and TRBJ1-3, the complete variable domain reads DTGVSQNPRHKITKRGQNVTFRCDPISEHNRLYWYRQTLGQGPEFLTYFQNEAQLEKSRLLSDRFSAERPKGSFSTLEIQRTEQGDSAMYLCASSLPGQSSGNTIYFGEGSWLTVV.

The chain links TRBV30 to TRBJ2-1; TRBD1 might be the D (5 bases). This CDR3 has 13 residues. The germline V gene encodes CDR1 GTSNPN and CDR2 SVGIG (reference sequence). V was clipped by 2 bases and J by 3 bases, with 8 bases between them. CDR3 nucleotides: TGTGCCTGGAGTCCCGGACACTACAATGAGCAGTTCTTC. Translation: CAWSPGHYNEQFF.

This rearrangement joins TRBV10-3 to TRBJ1-2, with TRBD1 matching 9 bases. Germline V gene sequence: CDR1 ENHRY, CDR2 SYGVKD. Unmatched junction bases numbered 8, after V lost 10 bases and J lost 5 bases. The CDR3 contains 13 residues. The CDR3 region is CASNRGQGYGYTF. The CDR3 bases are TGTGCCAGCAACAGGGGGCAAGGGTATGGCTACACCTTC.

Here the CDR3 DNA reads TGTGCCAGCAGCTCATACTTGGGTGAGCAGTTCTTC. Translating gives CASSSYLGEQFF. The gene calls are TRBV11-2 and TRBJ2-1; D is unclear. The length of the CDR3 is 12 residues. V was pared by 4 bases and J by 9 bases, with 10 bases between. The germline V gene encodes CDR1 SGHAT and CDR2 FQNNGV.

J is TRBJ1-5 and V is TRBV10-3, with TRBD1 identical over 7 bases. V lost 10 bases, J lost 7 bases, and 13 bases stayed unmatched. This CDR3 region has 14 residues. The V gene's germline CDR1 is ENHRY and CDR2 SYGVKD. CDR3 region: CATGSDRLLQPQHF. The CDR3 DNA reads as TGTGCCACCGGATCGGACAGGCTATTACAGCCCCAGCATTTT.

The chain links TRBV7-9 to TRBJ1-2; 9 nucleotides match TRBD1. This CDR3 comprises 15 residues. Trimming removed 5 bases from V and 6 bases from J; junction bases left unmatched: 10. The germline CDR1 and CDR2 sequences are SEHNR and FQNEAQ (reference sequence). The CDR3 DNA reads as TGTGCCAGCAGCCTCACAGGGGGCTCGGCTGATGGCTACACCTTC. This encodes CASSLTGGSADGYTF.

This chain uses TRBV10-3 with TRBJ1-2; no firm D call. Trimming removed 3 bases from V and 2 bases from J, with 7 bases in between. CDR1 is ENHRY, CDR2 SYGVKD, per germline. There are 13 residues in the CDR3. Written as DNA, the CDR3 is TGTGCCATCAGTGACCCGCCCAACTATGGCTACACCTTC. Translating gives CAISDPPNYGYTF.

This chain uses TRBV28 with TRBJ1-2; 7 bases line up with TRBD1. The CDR3 sequence is 15 residues long. The germline CDR1 and CDR2 sequences are MDHEN and SYDVKM. Unmatched junction bases numbered 8, after V lost 4 bases and J lost 3 bases. The CDR3 DNA reads as TGTGCCAGCAGTTCCCTAGGGGGACAGCACTATGGCTACACCTTC. Its protein is CASSSLGGQHYGYTF.

The V call is TRBV28, the J call TRBJ1-5, with a possible D match to TRBD1 (5 bases). Trimming removed 2 bases at V and 8 bases at J, with 16 bases between. The germline V gene has CDR1 MDHEN and CDR2 SYDVKM. The CDR3 has 15 residues. The CDR3 here is CASSLVGTRNKPQHF. CDR3 nucleotides: TGTGCCAGCAGTTTAGTGGGGACCCGAAATAAGCCCCAGCATTTT.

V gene TRBV6-1 combines with J gene TRBJ1-1, with 10 nucleotides matching TRBD1. CDR3 size: 14 residues. CDR1 is MNHNS and CDR2 is SASEGT in the germline V gene. The V and J ends lost 10 bases and 7 bases, in that order; junction bases with no gene match: 12. Written as DNA, the CDR3 is TGTGCCACCGTGTCTGACAGGGGGCTCGGTGAAGCTTTCTTT. Amino acid sequence: CATVSDRGLGEAFF.

The rearrangement joins TRBV6-1 to TRBJ2-3; 7 nucleotides align to TRBD1. Germline V gives CDR1 MNHNS, CDR2 SASEGT. V lost 8 bases and J lost 3; bases outside the gene matches: 8. The CDR3 is made up of 14 amino acids. Here the CDR3 DNA reads TGTGCCAGCGTTAGGGGGCCTGGAACAGATACGCAGTATTTT. Amino acids: CASVRGPGTDTQYF.

This chain links TRBV19 with TRBJ2-1; D may be TRBD1 or TRBD2 (5 bases each). This CDR3 is built from 13 residues. Germline values: CDR1 LNHDA, CDR2 SQIVND (reference sequence). V was shortened by 4 bases and J by 9 bases, with 13 bases between the two germline ends. The CDR3 coding sequence is TGTGCCAGTAGTAGGGGACCCGGCGGTGAGCAGTTCTTC. Its translation is CASSRGPGGEQFF.

The rearrangement joins TRBV5-1 to TRBJ2-6; the D is unclear. CDR3 length: 14 amino acids. Germline-derived CDR1 and CDR2 are SGHRS and YFSETQ. V shed 3 bases and J shed 4 bases, with 8 bases lying between them. DNA of the CDR3: TGCGCCAGCAGCTCAGGAGCCGGGGCCAACGTCCTGACTTTC. This sequence encodes CASSSGAGANVLTF. The complete variable domain, with remaining parts taken from reference TRBV5-1 and TRBJ2-6, reads KAGVTQTPRYLIKTRGQQVTLSCSPISGHRSVSWYQQTPGQGLQFLFEYFSETQRNKGNFPGRFSGRQFSNSRSEMNVSTLELGDSALYLCASSSGAGANVLTFGAGSRLTVL.

The CDR3 loop is CASSALTGATSGNTIYF. Here the CDR3 DNA reads TGTGCCAGCTCAGCCTTGACAGGGGCCACCTCTGGAAACACCATATATTTT. The J gene is TRBJ1-3, the V gene TRBV18; 8 bases are shared with TRBD1. V shed 5 bases and J 0 bases; nucleotides not matched to a gene: 9. Germline V gene sequence: CDR1 KGHSH, CDR2 LQKENI. This CDR3 has 17 amino acids. The whole variable domain, remainder taken from reference TRBV18 and TRBJ1-3, is NAGVMQNPRHLVRRRGQEARLRCSPMKGHSHVYWYRQLPEEGLKFMVYLQKENIIDESGMPKERFSAEFPKEGPSILRIQQVVRGDSAAYFCASSALTGATSGNTIYFGEGSWLTVV.

The V gene is TRBV6-1, the J gene TRBJ2-3; weak D call: TRBD2 (6 bases). The germline gives CDR1 MNHNS, CDR2 SASEGT. This CDR3 region has 13 residues. Trimming took 3 bases from V and 4 from J, leaving 8 bases between them. CDR3 sequence reads: CASSDWGADTQYF. The CDR3 region has the DNA TGTGCCAGCAGTGATTGGGGGGCAGATACGCAGTATTTT.

The chain uses TRBV2 and TRBJ1-6; the match to TRBD1 covers 7 bases. J gave up 4 bases and V 5 bases, and 11 bases lay outside the gene matches. The germline gives CDR1 SNHLY, CDR2 FYNNEI. This CDR3 contains 17 residues. The CDR3 DNA sequence: TGTGCCAGCAGTTTCCGGGACAGCCTTTTTTATAATTCACCCCTCCACTTT. It is translated as CASSFRDSLFYNSPLHF.

The rearrangement joins TRBV5-1 to TRBJ2-3, with D possibly TRBD2 on 5 matching bases. This CDR3 contains 17 residues. Trimming took 0 bases from V and 0 from J, leaving 14 bases between them. Germline V CDR1 and CDR2: SGHRS, YFSETQ. The CDR3 is CASSLGTGSASTDTQYF. The CDR3 DNA reads as TGCGCCAGCAGCTTGGGGACTGGAAGCGCTAGCACAGATACGCAGTATTTT.

The chain combines TRBV15 with TRBJ2-1; D gene unclear. With 7 bases removed from V and 8 bases from J, the gap between germline ends came to 6 bases. This CDR3 contains 10 residues. Germline assignment: CDR1 LNHNV and CDR2 YYDKDF (reference sequence). CDR3 DNA: TGTGCCACCACGGAGTATGAGCAGTTCTTC. Translating gives CATTEYEQFF. The full variable domain, with the rest looked up from reference TRBV15 and TRBJ2-1, is DAMVIQNPRYQVTQFGKPVTLSCSQTLNHNVMYWYQQKSSQAPKLLFHYYDKDFNNEADTPDNFQSRRPNTSFCFLDIRSPGLGDTAMYLCATTEYEQFFGPGTRLTVL.

V is TRBV28 and J is TRBJ2-1, with unresolved D. There are 14 residues in the CDR3. Germline V gene data show CDR1 as MDHEN and CDR2 as SYDVKM. V was trimmed by 4 bases and J by 7 bases, leaving 14 bases between them. Here the CDR3 reads CASSSAAFKNEQFF. The CDR3 DNA sequence: TGTGCCAGCAGTTCGGCGGCCTTTAAGAATGAGCAGTTCTTC.

The chain joins TRBV6-6 to TRBJ2-2, with D unresolved. V shed 7 bases and J shed 1 base, with 13 bases lying between them. The germline V gene encodes CDR1 MNHNY and CDR2 SVGAGI (reference sequence). CDR3 length: 15 amino acids. CDR3 nucleotide sequence: TGTGCCAGCAATAATCCCCAGATGAACACCGGGGAGCTGTTTTTT. Translation: CASNNPQMNTGELFF.

CDR3 nucleotide sequence: TGTGCCAGCAGCGACAGGGCTGGGGCCAACGTCCTGACTTTC. Translation gives CASSDRAGANVLTF. The rearrangement links TRBV28 to TRBJ2-6; 7 bases match TRBD1. Per germline, CDR1 MDHEN and CDR2 SYDVKM. Trimming took 6 bases from V and 2 from J; bases not matched to a gene: 1. This CDR3 comprises 14 residues.